What follows are 24 T cell receptor beta chains derived from one specimen sequenced in a study of OX40 agonist ivuxolimab in advanced cancers. The data were produced by immunoSEQ multiplex PCR, yet TCRdb's version contains in-frame clones alone and is incomplete. Altogether approximately 35,000 clones are present, about four fifths being singletons, with the ten largest covering 18%. This specimen consisted of CD4+ or CD8+ T cells sorted from blood, obtained in a trial of the OX40 agonist ivuxolimab. These receptors originate from an adult with an advanced solid tumor such as melanoma, head and neck, liver or kidney cancer.

This chain connects TRBV5-1 to TRBJ2-5; the match to TRBD2 covers 12 bases. V trimming: 0 bases; J trimming: 4 bases; junction bases outside the gene matches: 7. Germline V lookup: CDR1 SGHRS, CDR2 YFSETQ. The length of the CDR3 is 17 residues. CDR3 residues: CASSLALPTSGGETQYF. As DNA, the CDR3 is TGCGCCAGCAGCTTGGCCCTACCGACTAGCGGGGGAGAGACCCAGTACTTC.

The chain links TRBV4-2 to TRBJ2-7; TRBD2 aligns across 8 bases. The germline V gene has CDR1 LGHNA and CDR2 YNFKEQ. The CDR3 runs to 14 residues. With V trimmed by 2 bases and J by 2 bases, 2 bases remained unmatched. CDR3 nucleotide sequence: TGTGCCAGCAGCCAAACTAGCGGAACCTACGAGCAGTACTTC. This sequence encodes CASSQTSGTYEQYF.

J is TRBJ2-6 and V is TRBV9, with 9 bases fitting TRBD1. Germline CDR1 reads SGDLS; CDR2 reads YYNGEE. This CDR3 spans 19 amino acids. Germline trimming cut 3 bases from V and 0 bases from J; bases unmatched to any gene: 10. CDR3 sequence reads: CASSAPAGTGSSGANVLTF. The CDR3 bases are TGTGCCAGCAGCGCCCCCGCCGGGACAGGGTCCTCTGGGGCCAACGTCCTGACTTTC.

The rearrangement links TRBV2 to TRBJ2-3; either TRBD1 or TRBD2 may fit D (6 bases each). Germline CDR1 reads SNHLY; CDR2 reads FYNNEI. The CDR3 runs to 17 residues. Trimming removed 2 bases from V and 5 bases from J, with 20 bases in between. The CDR3 region is CASSESGGDPRGDTQYF. The DNA of the CDR3 is TGTGCCAGCAGTGAATCCGGGGGCGACCCCCGGGGAGATACGCAGTATTTT. The full variable domain, completed using reference TRBV2 and TRBJ2-3, is EPEVTQTPSHQVTQMGQEVILRCVPISNHLYFYWYRQILGQKVEFLVSFYNNEISEKSEIFDDQFSVERPDGSNFTLKIRSTKLEDSAMYFCASSESGGDPRGDTQYFGPGTRLTVL.

This chain connects TRBV2 to TRBJ2-7, with 9 bases fitting TRBD2. Germline trimming cut 3 bases from V and 8 bases from J; bases unmatched to any gene: 8. Germline V gene data show CDR1 as SNHLY and CDR2 as FYNNEI. The CDR3 covers 14 residues. In nucleotides, the CDR3 is TGTGCCAGCAGTGAGAGTGCGGGAGGGCCCAAGCAGTACTTC. This sequence encodes CASSESAGGPKQYF.

The V call is TRBV28, the J call TRBJ2-1, with D unresolved. Trimming stripped 4 bases from V and 6 bases from J, with 4 bases between. Germline CDR1 is MDHEN and CDR2 is SYDVKM. This CDR3 contains 11 residues. CDR3 region: CASSSFNEQFF. The CDR3 DNA is TGTGCCAGCAGTTCTTTCAATGAGCAGTTCTTC.

This chain links TRBV29-1 with TRBJ2-1; D might be TRBD1 or TRBD2, each matching 5 bases. The length of the CDR3 is 15 residues. V was shortened by 6 bases and J by 4 bases, with 19 bases between the two germline ends. The V gene's germline CDR1 is SQVTM and CDR2 ANQGSEA. The chain's CDR3 is CSVPGLAIWYNEQFF. CDR3 in DNA: TGCAGCGTCCCGGGGCTTGCTATTTGGTACAATGAGCAGTTCTTC.

V usage is TRBV6-6 and J usage is TRBJ1-2; no firm D call. CDR1 is MNHNY, CDR2 SVGAGI, per germline (reference sequence). Trimming took off 1 base at V and 0 bases at J, with 9 bases between the two ends. The CDR3 is 15 amino acids. DNA of the CDR3: TGTGCCAGCAGTTACTTCGGGGATTCTAACTATGGCTACACCTTC. The encoded protein is CASSYFGDSNYGYTF.

The chain combines TRBV9 with TRBJ1-5, with a weak D call TRBD1 (5 bases). Germline CDR1 and CDR2: SGDLS and YYNGEE. The V end was cut by 2 bases, the J end by 10 bases, with 13 bases between. The CDR3 consists of 13 residues. The CDR3 DNA follows: TGTGCCAGCAGCGTGGGGCCATACGAACCCCAGCATTTT. Protein: CASSVGPYEPQHF.

This chain links TRBV6-6 with TRBJ1-2, with TRBD1 as a possible D gene (6 bases). This CDR3 is 13 amino acids long. The V end was cut by 8 bases, the J end by 6 bases, with 16 bases between. Germline values: CDR1 MNHNY, CDR2 SVGAGI (reference sequence). CDR3 nucleotide sequence: TGTGCCAGCGGACGACAGGAACCGGATGGCTACACCTTC. As protein: CASGRQEPDGYTF.

This clone was counted a few times. This sequence joins TRBV12-1 and TRBJ2-2; the table names TRBD2, a call not compared with the DNA. TRBV12-1 is a listed pseudogene. The CDR3 sequence is 17 residues long. The CDR3 loop reads CASSTSLREPANGELFF. Here the CDR3 DNA reads TGTGCCAGCAGCACATCATTGAGGGAGCCGGCGAACGGGGAGCTGTTTTTT.

This chain uses TRBV27 with TRBJ2-7; 12 nucleotides line up with TRBD2. Trimming cost V 6 bases and J 4 bases; bases outside gene matches: 7. The length of the CDR3 is 15 residues. Germline V CDR1 and CDR2: MNHEY, SMNVEV (reference sequence). The CDR3 sequence is CASSLLAGGGYEQYF. For the CDR3, the DNA is TGTGCCAGCAGCCTACTAGCGGGAGGAGGTTACGAGCAGTACTTC.

The chain carries TRBV27 and TRBJ2-1; D not resolved. Germline V gives CDR1 MNHEY, CDR2 SMNVEV (reference sequence). V lost 3 bases, J lost 5 bases, and 5 bases lay in between. The CDR3 runs to 12 residues. The CDR3 coding sequence is TGTGCCAGCAGTTTTGCTGACAATGAGCAGTTCTTC. Its translation: CASSFADNEQFF.

This chain uses TRBV27 with TRBJ2-3, with 9 bases lining up with TRBD2. Germline CDR1 is MNHEY and CDR2 is SMNVEV (reference sequence). The CDR3 spans 13 residues. Germline trimming cut 8 bases from V and 1 base from J; bases unmatched to any gene: 1. CDR3 region: CASQREGTDTQYF. The CDR3 nucleotides read TGTGCCAGCCAGCGGGAGGGCACAGATACGCAGTATTTT.

Only one count was recorded for this clone. The chain links TRBV28 to TRBJ2-5; 11 nucleotides match TRBD2. Trimming removed 3 bases from V and 5 bases from J; junction bases left unmatched: 8. The germline V gene encodes CDR1 MDHEN and CDR2 SYDVKM. The CDR3 runs to 16 residues. The CDR3 reads CASSLLLAGDTETQYF. CDR3 DNA: TGTGCCAGCAGTTTGCTACTAGCGGGGGATACGGAGACCCAGTACTTC.

This rearrangement joins TRBV4-1 to TRBJ1-2; D remains ambiguous. In germline, CDR1 is MGHRA, CDR2 YSYEKL. The V end was cut by 1 base, the J end by 4 bases, with 10 bases between. This CDR3 is 14 amino acids long. Here the CDR3 reads CASSQVAGPYGYTF. Here the CDR3 DNA reads TGCGCCAGCAGCCAAGTTGCCGGGCCCTATGGCTACACCTTC.

This clone rates as medium-sized (0.01 to 0.1%). The chain carries TRBV19 and TRBJ1-6; D remains unclear. V lost 5 bases and J 11 bases, leaving 10 bases between the germline ends. CDR3 size: 12 residues. Germline-derived CDR1 and CDR2 are LNHDA and SQIVND (reference sequence). CDR3 sequence: CASSGSGTPLHF. For the CDR3, the DNA is TGTGCCAGTAGTGGGTCGGGAACACCCCTCCACTTT. The full variable domain, rest sourced from reference TRBV19 and TRBJ1-6, is DGGITQSPKYLFRKEGQNVTLSCEQNLNHDAMYWYRQDPGQGLRLIYYSQIVNDFQKGDIAEGYSVSREKKESFPLTVTSAQKNPTAFYLCASSGSGTPLHFGNGTRLTVT.

The CDR3 here is CASSQFGGQEYEQYF. CDR3 bases: TGCGCCAGCAGCCAATTTGGGGGACAGGAGTACGAGCAGTACTTC. The J gene is TRBJ2-7, the V gene TRBV4-3; 8 bases agree with TRBD1. In germline, CDR1 is LGHNA, CDR2 YSLEER. Losses at the gene ends were 2 bases for V and 4 bases for J; bases not matched to a gene: 7. CDR3 size: 15 residues.

The chain couples TRBV27 to TRBJ2-1; D ambiguous. CDR3 size: 13 residues. V was pared by 2 bases and J by 9 bases, with 11 bases between. Germline V gene sequence: CDR1 MNHEY, CDR2 SMNVEV (reference sequence). The chain's CDR3 is CASSLTVSSEQFF. CDR3 nucleotides: TGTGCCAGCAGTTTAACGGTTTCGAGTGAGCAGTTCTTC.

The chain recombines TRBV28 with TRBJ2-1, with a possible D match to TRBD1 (6 bases). The CDR3 consists of 19 residues. Trimming took off 3 bases at V and 8 bases at J, with 29 bases between the two ends. The germline CDR1 and CDR2 sequences are MDHEN and SYDVKM. For the CDR3, the DNA is TGTGCCAGCAGTTTGGGTAGGGGGTTGCAGGACCCGAGCGGATATGAGCAGTTCTTC. Translation: CASSLGRGLQDPSGYEQFF.

There are a few counts of this clone. This chain links TRBV2 with TRBJ2-7; 8 bases match TRBD1. V lost 4 bases and J lost 5; bases outside the gene matches: 7. Germline V gene sequence: CDR1 SNHLY, CDR2 FYNNEI. CDR3 length equals 14 residues. The CDR3 loop is CASSVRTGLDEQYF. The CDR3 bases are TGTGCCAGCAGTGTTCGGACAGGGCTTGACGAGCAGTACTTC.

Only one count was recorded for this clone. The chain is built from TRBV20-1 and TRBJ2-2; no firm D call. The germline CDR1 and CDR2 sequences are DFQATT and SNEGSKA (reference sequence). The CDR3 is made up of 11 amino acids. Trimming took 6 bases from V and 6 from J, leaving 8 bases between them. This chain's CDR3 is CSAIGPGELFF. CDR3 bases: TGCAGTGCCATAGGACCCGGGGAGCTGTTTTTT.

The chain carries TRBV27 and TRBJ1-2; D gene ambiguous. V shed 6 bases and J shed 3 bases, with 11 bases lying between them. CDR1 is MNHEY, CDR2 SMNVEV, per germline (reference sequence). The CDR3 is 13 residues long. The CDR3 here is CASSPRADYGYTF. CDR3 nucleotide sequence: TGTGCCAGCAGCCCTAGGGCGGACTATGGCTACACCTTC.

The chain couples TRBV28 to TRBJ1-4; tentative D call: TRBD1 (6 bases). The CDR3 sequence is 16 residues long. In germline, CDR1 is MDHEN, CDR2 SYDVKM. V was shortened by 5 bases and J by 0 bases, with 13 bases between the two germline ends. The CDR3 nucleotides are TGTGCCAGCAGTCCTTATAGGGGGGCAACTAATGAAAAACTGTTTTTT. It translates to CASSPYRGATNEKLFF. The whole variable domain, filled in from reference TRBV28 and TRBJ1-4, reads DVKVTQSSRYLVKRTGEKVFLECVQDMDHENMFWYRQDPGLGLRLIYFSYDVKMKEKGDIPEGYSVSREKKERFSLILESASTNQTSMYLCASSPYRGATNEKLFFGSGTQLSVL.